The clone carrying this TCR beta chain occurred a few times. Its specificity is unknown. Clones were read by immunoSEQ multiplex PCR, and TCRdb kept only the in-frame ones, dropping some. The sample has 20,000 to 25,000 clones; roughly 86% are singletons. This specimen comes from a study of a mutant IDH1 vaccine in newly diagnosed glioma. Described time point: week 23, last vaccination. Every vaccine dose comprised 300 ug of mutant IDH1 20-mer peptide plus topical imiquimod. This receptor was identified in a man aged 30 to 45 with glioma. The sequences come from PBMCs, collected from a glioma patient whose treatment included an IDH1 peptide vaccine.

This chain's CDR3 is CASSEDLAYEQYF. DNA of the CDR3: TGTGCCAGCAGTGAAGACTTGGCCTACGAGCAGTACTTC. This chain connects TRBV6-1 to TRBJ2-7; D remains unclear. The CDR3 has 13 amino acids. V lost 1 base, J lost 2 bases, and 6 bases lay in between. Germline-derived CDR1 and CDR2 are MNHNS and SASEGT.